A single TCR beta chain is shown here with its context. What antigen it recognizes has not been identified. The sample holds no much larger clone one base away, and base qualities are not on file. Via the germline V gene, CDR1 is ENHRY and CDR2 SYGVKD. V is cut back by 5 bases and J by 2 bases, with 3 bases in the junction unmatched. The CDR3 has 13 amino acids, counting the end cysteine and phenylalanine. This entry keeps only the CDR3 DNA: 39 bases, framed from base 1. TCRdb shows the sequencer as Illumina HiSeq 1500. TCRdb handled the public reads itself, with Q25 trimming in fastp and clone calling in MiXCR, and kept productive beta chains. Duplicate CDR3 protein sequences are folded into a single record with the most common DNA and genes. This sample lists roughly 280,000 distinct CDR3 sequences; less than 9.5% were detected once. Together, the top ten hold approximately 15% of the sample. This sample was included in a study of T cell repertoires in cytomegalovirus infection (dated by TCRdb to about 2019). With respect to the entire study: The HLA type of each donor mattered for the analysis, because public TCR beta signatures pointed to carriage of CMV infection along with the matching HLA type.

Results and caveats for the whole study, not just this receptor: In both this cohort and an independent roughly 350-donor cohort, the cumulative frequency of public TCR beta family members distinguished carriers of CMV infection plus the relevant HLA type. The ex vivo response was dominated by HLA-C-restricted CMV-specific TCR beta clonotypes, and the single most frequent clonotype in two of eight donors was supplied by these HLA-C-restricted clonotypes.

This sequence uses TRBV10-3 and TRBJ2-7, with 7 junctional bases fitting TRBD1. Source material: PBMCs. The TCR sequence derives from a human donor in good health (CMV status not recorded). Some clones in this sample may be carry-over from other donors' samples. Here is the DNA: TGTGCCATCAGTCCGGACAGGACCTACGAGCAGTACTTC. Translation gives CAISPDRTYEQYF.